What follows is one T cell receptor beta chain and its context. This clone was counted only a few times. Its binding antigen is unknown. No base quality information exists; no much larger clone differs at one position. The cohort consisted of 600 to 700 healthy bone marrow donors. At the time of sampling, every cohort member was nominally healthy, though immune exposures that went unrecorded were likely present. The donor tested CMV seropositive, placing the donor among the roughly 300 seropositive members of the cohort. A peripheral blood sample was provided by each donor, and peripheral blood mononuclear cells were used for TCR beta sequencing. Genomic DNA extraction from the blood cell samples was performed with the Qiagen DNeasy Blood Extraction Kit. These data are taken from a study of cytomegalovirus exposure and HLA in healthy donors (TCRdb year 2017). Notes on the research overall: An earlier analysis of about 530 of the donors reported 250 to 350 Gb of sequence data and 117 million unique TCR beta sequences obtained from some 200 million T cells. An early release covering approximately 600 HLA-typed donors comprised approximately 290 gigabases of sequencing data and tens of millions of unique TCR sequences. Among the approximately 430 genotyped donors, around 81% belonged to the genetic ancestry cluster associated with self-reported Caucasian donors. The study aimed to test whether signatures of past pathogen exposure could be identified by cataloging public T cell receptors. The study used immunosequencing to profile the T cell repertoires of under 700 subjects and linked those repertoires to cytomegalovirus serostatus. A separate validation cohort of some 130 different subjects was used in addition to the 666-subject first cohort. High-throughput TCR immunosequencing, statistical association of individual TCRs with disease status, and machine learning were combined to predict cytomegalovirus infection status. A later analysis re-analyzed previously published TCR beta repertoires from about 600 donors and added high-resolution HLA genotyping to study TCR occurrence patterns. Rather than using new phenotypic data, the later analysis identified candidate immune exposures from TCR beta sequences and from how often those sequences occurred across donors. In an earlier analysis of 500 to 650 of the donors, high-throughput TCR beta sequencing was used to judge whether each TCR beta V gene segment behaved as functional or pseudogenic. Donor age, sex, ethnicity and CMV serostatus were compiled alongside the repertoire data. Genome-wide SNP genotypes for about three fifths of the roughly 670 donors were used in a later genetic analysis, which treated that subset as a discovery cohort. Every repertoire in the discovery cohort had been generated on one and the same sequencing platform. HLA typing covered class I and class II loci at four-digit resolution. The number of typed donors differed by locus: about 620-640 for A, B, C, DRB1 and DQB1; 500 to 550 for DQA1; some 610 for DPA1; and 400 to 480 for DPB1. Several DR-DQ haplotypes were treated as single units for association and clustering because of strong linkage in the cohort. Among some 410 genotyped donors of the cohort, an average of approximately 230,000 unique TCR beta nucleotide sequences were sequenced per donor, roughly 18% of them non-productive. What the authors observed across the whole study: A later analysis found that most CMV-associated TCR beta chains appeared HLA-restricted, with HLA associations seemingly driven largely by CMV exposure. A later analysis reported that several top co-occurrence clusters appeared linked to parvovirus B19, influenza, CMV and Epstein-Barr virus. Broadly in line with IMGT annotations, most TCR beta V segments showed up in productive rearrangements about 90% or about 30% of the time in an earlier analysis of approximately 600 of the donors. A total of 150 to 200 TCR beta chains were listed by the study as associated with cytomegalovirus. In a later genetic analysis, a missense DCLRE1C variant was associated with V-gene and J-gene trimming of TCR beta chains, and the association was replicated in an independent cohort. In a later analysis, the rate of TCR association differed among HLA loci, with DRB1 alleles having the most associated TCRs and HLA-C alleles having the fewest. Only TCR beta chains were sequenced in this cohort, and the absence of alpha or paired-chain data limited detectable features. The authors suggested that the approach could potentially be extended to other disease states and immunological phenotypes. Some IMGT-functional V segments, including TRBV6-2 and TRBV6-3, could not be distinguished by the 87-base-pair reads and were therefore excluded. HLA typing was unavailable for some donors at each locus, so association tests used only the typed subset. Compared with equally common non-associated chains, HLA-associated TCR beta chains in a later analysis were more clonally expanded and had lower generation probabilities. Approximately 16 rarely observed V segments, including chromosome 9 orphons, were excluded from the earlier analysis of about 500 of the donors because counts were too low. In a later genetic analysis, fewer N-insertions in productive TCRs were reported among donors in an Asian-associated ancestry cluster than the 666-donor mean. When HLA alleles, especially DR and DQ, strongly co-occurred, attributing TCR associations to individual alleles was difficult. Sequencing depth was assumed to be roughly uniform across donors in the presence/absence analyses, though that assumption may not hold. In vitro tests confirmed that three of the cytomegalovirus-associated TCR beta chains recognize cytomegalovirus antigens. At a false discovery rate of 0.05, a later analysis linked approximately 18,000 TCR beta sequences to specific HLA alleles. A further reported finding was that TCR beta sequences accurately predicted the HLA-A and HLA-B alleles for most subjects in the first cohort. The classifier was reported to diagnose cytomegalovirus status with high specificity and sensitivity in both the original and validation cohorts. A cluster of highly shared sequence variants was judged likely to be a technical artifact of the sequencing pipeline. Linkage disequilibrium might explain the correlated functional status among segregating V segments, but an unknown experimental factor could not be ruled out. CMV serostatus was the only immune exposure information available for the cohort. Most TCR sequences were seen in very few donors, while some public TCRs were found in many individuals.

Sequences MDHEN (CDR1) and SYDVKM (CDR2) are obtained from the germline V gene. Inclusive of the bounding cysteine and phenylalanine, the CDR3 is 15 residues long. Solely the CDR3 DNA is kept, with 45 bases framed from the first base. From V the trimming removes 5 bases and from J it removes 2 bases, while the gene matches leave 7 bases of the junction unaccounted for. Preparation of the library involved the immunoSEQ multiplex PCR assay. For the multiplex PCR, a mixture combining 60 forward primers for TCR Vbeta segments and 13 reverse primers for TCR Jbeta segments was used. A multiplex PCR assay on genomic DNA amplified the CDR3 region of rearranged TCR beta genes. Amplified TCR beta libraries were sequenced as 87-base-pair reads on the Illumina HiSeq System. Per the original workflow: A later analysis counted tens of millions of unique TCR beta chains across the 700 or so repertoires, and some 12 million of these chains were shared by at least two donors. A nearest-neighbor algorithm error-corrected the raw reads and collapsed the reads into unique sequences, merging closely related sequences to remove PCR and sequencing errors. V, D and J gene segments were assigned by aligning CDR3 sequences to IMGT reference sequences. Each retained sequence needed at least a six-nucleotide match to both a V gene segment and a J gene segment. Rearrangements were called productive when the CDR3 lacked stop codons and stayed in frame with V and J; all others were non-productive. Following IMGT convention, CDR3 was defined as the stretch from the second conserved V-encoded cysteine to the conserved J-encoded phenylalanine. Sequences without an unambiguous match to a single V gene segment were excluded from the earlier analysis of about 630 of the donors. In an earlier analysis of several hundred of the donors, a V segment was called functional when productive rearrangements were above 56.7%, and segregating when the standard deviation between donors exceeded 5%. A statistical classification framework was developed to diagnose cytomegalovirus status using the catalog of TCR beta chain sequences. In a later analysis, TCR nucleotide sequences were compared against IMGT/GENE-DB human TR gene sequences so that V and J genes could be assigned. A later analysis assigned CDR3 sequences and most-parsimonious VDJ recombination scenarios with the TCRdist pipeline. In a later analysis, each TCR beta chain was defined by its CDR3 amino acid sequence together with its V-gene family, and reads without a unique V-gene family were excluded. In a later analysis, 450 to 600 highly shared, low-generation-probability nucleotide sequences were removed to address suspected cross-contamination and a sequencing artifact. A later analysis calculated a clonal expansion index for each public chain from normalized within-repertoire ranks of inferred template counts. In a later analysis, generation probabilities were computed using a VDJ recombination model fitted to out-of-frame rearrangements, and the results were checked against IGoR. In a later analysis, hypergeometric tests were used to score TCR-TCR, TCR-HLA and TCR-CMV co-occurrence, with a repertoire-size bias correction applied to TCR pairs. In a later analysis, false discovery rates were estimated by permuting HLA or CMV assignments 20 times. In a later analysis, co-occurring TCRs were grouped using DBSCAN, with TCRdist sequence similarity added in when clustering inside HLA-allele-positive subsets. Repertoires with fewer than 30,000 or more than 120,000 public chains, plus five repertoires with anomalous nucleotide sharing, were excluded from co-occurrence clustering. TCRdb stores this immuneACCESS table with in-frame sequences only. Part of the clones is absent; in the studies checked, under half of the shortfall reflects unresolved V genes, and no reason is known for the rest. V, J and clone size are taken as reported in that table, and D and trimming were inferred from the DNA itself. The sample table lists some 180,000 clones, about 12% of them with a count of one. The ten largest clonotypes hold 7.5% to 10% of the sample.

Sequencing used PBMCs. The sequence was collected from a man in his fifties in good health and CMV-seropositive. The V gene is TRBV28 and the J gene is TRBJ2-3, with 7 middle bases fitting TRBD2. This receptor carries the CDR3 CASSGQRGHTDTQYF. The bases are TGTGCCAGCAGTGGGCAGCGGGGTCACACAGATACGCAGTATTTT.